The clone carrying this TCR beta chain was counted a few times. Antigen: not known. Germline V gives CDR1 MDHEN, CDR2 SYDVKM. J gave up 0 bases and V 7 bases, and 5 bases lay outside the gene matches. The CDR3 consists of 14 residues. TCRdb ran MiXCR on the 5' RACE reads and lists one entry per CDR3 protein. The data hold 220,000 or so distinct CDR3 sequences, with around 6.6% observed a single time. The entry originates in a study of identical twins. Notes on the study in general: Cross-sectional statistical analysis was relied on for the conclusions, without the same donors being followed. Insertions were reduced in abundant cord blood beta clonotypes but not in memory repertoires.

These data also featured in a second study, about yellow fever vaccine responses in identical twins.

The V call is TRBV28, the J call TRBJ2-7, with 8 positions matching TRBD1. This clonotype was sampled from a woman aged 18-29 years in good health. The sequenced material came from memory (CD45RO+) T cells sorted from blood. CDR3 sequence: CASKPTGVSYEQYV. CDR3 DNA: TGTGCCAGCAAACCGACAGGGGTCTCCTACGAGCAGTACGTC.